Below, one T cell receptor beta chain is given with its context. The antigen is not known. The data were produced by immunoSEQ multiplex PCR, yet TCRdb's version contains in-frame clones alone and is incomplete. Of around 2.5 million clones in the sample, roughly 93% are singletons; the top ten hold about 0.39%. A CD45RA-negative memory subset and a CD45RA+ naive subset were separated from the CD4+ cells. This sample is drawn from a study of shared clonotypes between healthy human individuals. Study-level points and caveats: Clonotypes shared by all four donors outscored non-shared clonotypes in generation probability.

Per the germline V gene, CDR1 is MNHEY and CDR2 is SMNVEV (reference sequence). V lost 7 bases and J lost 6; bases outside the gene matches: 12. The CDR3 consists of 14 residues. This sequence was found in a man younger than 30 in good health. Some clones in this sample may be carry-over from other donors' samples. This sequence joins TRBV27 and TRBJ2-7; 7 positions match TRBD2. The sequenced material came from naive CD4+ T cells from PBMCs. Stated subset: CD45RA+ positively selected. The CDR3 DNA sequence: TGTGCCAGCACGACAGCGGGACCCCCGAGCGAGCAGTACTTC. Translation gives CASTTAGPPSEQYF.